Shown below are 24 T cell receptor beta chains from a single sample sequenced in a study of blood T cell repertoires in COVID-19. The data were produced by immunoSEQ multiplex PCR, yet TCRdb's version contains in-frame clones alone and is incomplete. In the table there are about 260,000 clones, 86% of which are singletons. The sample comprised peripheral blood. These receptors originate from a man aged 35 to 55 who had recovered from COVID-19.

This clone showed up just a few times. V gene TRBV29-1 combines with J gene TRBJ2-1, with 12 bases that match TRBD2. V gave up 6 bases and J gave up 10 bases; unmatched junction bases: 10. CDR1 is SQVTM and CDR2 is ANQGSEA in the germline V gene. The CDR3 runs 14 residues. The CDR3 region has the DNA TGCAGCGTCACAGGACTAGCGGGGATTCAAGAGCAGTTCTTC. Translating gives CSVTGLAGIQEQFF.

This clone was seen a few times. This chain joins TRBV5-1 and TRBJ2-7, with a weak D call TRBD1 (5 bases). The CDR3 consists of 13 residues. Trimming took 2 bases from V and 6 from J, leaving 12 bases between them. Germline V gives CDR1 SGHRS, CDR2 YFSETQ. Written as DNA, the CDR3 is TGCGCCAGCAGCTTAGCAGGGCCCAGCGAGCAGTACTTC. Its translation: CASSLAGPSEQYF.

This chain uses TRBV11-3 with TRBJ2-1, with TRBD2 matching over 11 bases. CDR1 is SGHNT, CDR2 YENEEA, per germline. V trimming: 1 base; J trimming: 6 bases; junction bases outside the gene matches: 5. The CDR3 consists of 16 residues. The CDR3 DNA reads as TGTGCCAGCAGCTTAGGAAGGACTAGCGGGTTCAATGAGCAGTTCTTC. This codes for CASSLGRTSGFNEQFF.

The rearrangement links TRBV4-1 to TRBJ1-5; D is undetermined. The germline gives CDR1 MGHRA, CDR2 YSYEKL. V was clipped by 0 bases and J by 1 base, with 10 bases between them. The CDR3 is 16 residues long. The CDR3 DNA reads as TGCGCCAGCAGCCAAGAAGGAACAGTCAGCAATCAGCCCCAGCATTTT. Translating it yields CASSQEGTVSNQPQHF.

V is TRBV9 and J is TRBJ2-3; 8 bases line up with TRBD2. Germline V lookup: CDR1 SGDLS, CDR2 YYNGEE. The CDR3 totals 15 residues. V was pared by 1 base and J by 3 bases, with 4 bases of the junction left unmatched. CDR3 nucleotides: TGTGCCAGCAGCGTAAGCGGGAGTAGGACAGATACGCAGTATTTT. It specifies CASSVSGSRTDTQYF.

The chain carries TRBV2 and TRBJ1-5, with D unclear. In germline, CDR1 is SNHLY, CDR2 FYNNEI. Between the trimmed V and J ends, which lost 6 bases and 0 bases, there was a span of 15 bases. CDR3 size: 16 residues. The CDR3 protein is CASSGESLYSNQPQHF. The CDR3 DNA reads TGTGCCAGCAGCGGGGAGTCACTCTATAGCAATCAGCCCCAGCATTTT.

The chain carries TRBV4-3 and TRBJ2-7; 10 bases fit TRBD2. Germline CDR1 LGHNA, CDR2 YSLEER. The trim removed 3 bases at V and 0 bases at J, leaving 2 bases unmatched. CDR3 length equals 15 residues. CDR3 sequence: CASSQVAGGSYEQYF. The DNA for the CDR3 is TGCGCCAGCAGCCAGGTAGCGGGGGGCTCCTACGAGCAGTACTTC.

The sample holds one count of this clone. The rearrangement uses TRBV9 and TRBJ2-1, with 12 bases matching TRBD2. V lost 3 bases and J lost 9; bases outside the gene matches: 13. CDR1 SGDLS and CDR2 YYNGEE come from the germline V gene. This CDR3 contains 17 residues. This CDR3 is CASSGKLTSGGPGEQFF. DNA for the CDR3: TGTGCCAGCAGCGGAAAATTGACTAGCGGGGGCCCGGGTGAGCAGTTCTTC.

The chain recombines TRBV2 with TRBJ2-5, with 10 bases matching TRBD1. The CDR3 covers 15 residues. V lost 6 bases and J lost 1; bases outside the gene matches: 5. Germline V CDR1 and CDR2: SNHLY, FYNNEI. The CDR3 DNA is TGTGCCAGCAGGGACAGGGGGATACCCCAAGAGACCCAGTACTTC. Protein product: CASRDRGIPQETQYF.

This clone was seen only once. The gene calls are TRBV2 and TRBJ2-2, with 13 bases matching TRBD2. V lost 7 bases, J lost 0 bases, and 5 bases stayed unmatched. Germline CDR1 is SNHLY and CDR2 is FYNNEI. The length of the CDR3 is 17 residues. This chain's CDR3 is CASIRTSGGANTGELFF. The CDR3 DNA is TGTGCCAGCATCCGGACTAGCGGGGGCGCGAACACCGGGGAGCTGTTTTTT.

This clone was detected only once. The rearrangement uses TRBV7-2 and TRBJ2-3, with a tentative D call TRBD2 (6 bases). CDR3 length equals 17 residues. V gave up 2 bases and J gave up 0 bases, with 15 bases separating them. Germline V CDR1 and CDR2: SGHTA, FQGNSA. The CDR3 spells CASSLWRGPTSTDTQYF. The CDR3 region has the DNA TGTGCCAGCAGCTTATGGCGGGGTCCAACTAGCACAGATACGCAGTATTTT.

This chain uses TRBV5-1 with TRBJ1-2, with TRBD1 identical over 7 bases. Trimming removed 1 base from V and 7 bases from J; junction bases left unmatched: 7. Looked up from germline, CDR1 is SGHRS and CDR2 is YFSETQ. This CDR3 contains 14 residues. CDR3 nucleotide sequence: TGCGCCAGCAGCTTGTCTAGGGGGCCGTCTGGCTACACCTTC. It codes for CASSLSRGPSGYTF.

The chain couples TRBV30 to TRBJ2-6, with D possibly being TRBD1 (6 bases). The germline CDR1 and CDR2 sequences are GTSNPN and SVGIG (reference sequence). The CDR3 is made up of 15 amino acids. V lost 2 bases, J lost 5 bases, and 13 bases lay in between. CDR3: CAWSIDRIRANVLTF. CDR3 DNA: TGTGCCTGGAGTATAGACAGGATCAGGGCCAACGTCCTGACTTTC.

The chain combines TRBV6-2 or TRBV6-3 with TRBJ1-4, with TRBD1 matching over 8 bases. From germline, CDR1 is MNHEY and CDR2 SVGEGT. CDR3 length: 14 residues. J gave up 5 bases and V 5 bases, and 4 bases lay outside the gene matches. CDR3 protein: CASSLWTGNEKLFF. CDR3 nucleotide sequence: TGTGCCAGCAGTCTTTGGACAGGGAATGAAAAACTGTTTTTT.

The gene calls are TRBV5-4 and TRBJ2-7, with a tentative D call TRBD2 (6 bases). CDR1 is SGHNT, CDR2 YYREEE, per germline (reference sequence). There are 13 residues in the CDR3. V was clipped by 3 bases and J by 3 bases, with 10 bases between them. The CDR3 DNA follows: TGTGCCAGCAGCTCGGGGGTACTCTACGAGCAGTACTTC. As protein: CASSSGVLYEQYF.

The count of this clone is one. The chain couples TRBV19 to TRBJ1-5; tentative D call: TRBD1 (6 bases). This CDR3 is 14 amino acids long. Germline CDR1 LNHDA, CDR2 SQIVND (reference sequence). The V end was cut by 7 bases, the J end by 10 bases, with 20 bases between. CDR3 DNA sequence: TGTGCCAGTATGGGGGCAGCCGGCCGGGTTCCCCAGCATTTT. It specifies CASMGAAGRVPQHF.

This clone has just one count. The V call is TRBV29-1, the J call TRBJ1-2, with 7 nucleotides matching TRBD1. The CDR3 loop spans 12 amino acids. Unmatched junction bases numbered 4, after V lost 5 bases and J lost 4 bases. Germline values: CDR1 SQVTM, CDR2 ANQGSEA. This chain's CDR3 is CSVSQGTYGYTF. The CDR3, as DNA: TGCAGCGTTTCACAGGGGACCTATGGCTACACCTTC.

This chain uses TRBV18 with TRBJ2-3; 13 positions match TRBD2. The CDR3 is 16 residues long. Germline V gives CDR1 KGHSH, CDR2 LQKENI. V was pared by 3 bases and J by 3 bases, with 3 bases of the junction left unmatched. The CDR3 loop reads CASSPSGLAGTDTQYF. The DNA for the CDR3 is TGTGCCAGCTCACCGTCGGGACTAGCGGGAACAGATACGCAGTATTTT.

This chain links TRBV10-3 with TRBJ1-2; no reliable D call. The V and J ends lost 4 bases and 7 bases respectively, with 19 bases between them. Germline-derived CDR1 and CDR2 are ENHRY and SYGVKD. The CDR3 is 15 amino acids. The CDR3 loop is CAISVAQNRAGGYTF. The CDR3 nucleotides read TGTGCCATCAGTGTGGCCCAAAACAGAGCGGGTGGCTACACCTTC.

This chain uses TRBV7-2 with TRBJ1-1, with 7 bases lining up with TRBD1. The germline gives CDR1 SGHTA, CDR2 FQGNSA. The junction had 14 bases not matched to a gene; V was cut back by 6 bases and J by 1 base. The CDR3 length is 17 residues. CDR3 residues: CASSLGRTGVTNTEAFF. CDR3 nucleotide sequence: TGTGCCAGCAGTTTGGGACGAACAGGGGTTACGAACACTGAAGCTTTCTTT. Full variable domain (outside the CDR3, taken from reference TRBV7-2 and TRBJ1-1): GAGVSQSPSNKVTEKGKDVELRCDPISGHTALYWYRQSLGQGLEFLIYFQGNSAPDKSGLPSDRFSAERTGGSVSTLTIQRTQQEDSAVYLCASSLGRTGVTNTEAFFGQGTRLTVV.

This chain uses TRBV4-3 with TRBJ2-7, with D possibly TRBD2 on 5 matching bases. The CDR3 runs to 14 residues. V was trimmed by 0 bases and J by 1 base, leaving 7 bases between them. Germline-derived CDR1 and CDR2 are LGHNA and YSLEER. The CDR3 DNA sequence: TGCGCCAGCAGCCAAGAGCGGGCGTCCTACGAGCAGTACTTC. Translated: CASSQERASYEQYF.

The gene calls are TRBV11-2 and TRBJ2-2; 7 nucleotides match TRBD2. Germline V lookup: CDR1 SGHAT, CDR2 FQNNGV. The CDR3 sequence is 15 residues long. Trimming removed 5 bases from V and 5 bases from J; junction bases left unmatched: 8. The chain's CDR3 is CASSRAGYGTGELFF. CDR3 bases: TGTGCCAGCAGCCGAGCGGGATACGGAACCGGGGAGCTGTTTTTT.

The chain couples TRBV7-2 to TRBJ2-1; D is possibly TRBD2 (6 bases). The CDR3 spans 15 residues. V lost 1 base, J lost 5 bases, and 12 bases lay in between. Germline values: CDR1 SGHTA, CDR2 FQGNSA. CDR3 bases: TGTGCCAGCAGCTTAGAGGCCCGGGGGAACAATGAGCAGTTCTTC. Its protein is CASSLEARGNNEQFF.

The chain carries TRBV6-5 and TRBJ1-1, with 11 positions matching TRBD1. V lost 4 bases and J lost 11; bases outside the gene matches: 6. The CDR3 has 13 residues. Germline V gives CDR1 MNHEY, CDR2 SVGAGI. The CDR3 nucleotides read TGTGCCAGCAGTTCCTGGACAGGGGGCAAGGCTTTCTTT. This translates into CASSSWTGGKAFF.